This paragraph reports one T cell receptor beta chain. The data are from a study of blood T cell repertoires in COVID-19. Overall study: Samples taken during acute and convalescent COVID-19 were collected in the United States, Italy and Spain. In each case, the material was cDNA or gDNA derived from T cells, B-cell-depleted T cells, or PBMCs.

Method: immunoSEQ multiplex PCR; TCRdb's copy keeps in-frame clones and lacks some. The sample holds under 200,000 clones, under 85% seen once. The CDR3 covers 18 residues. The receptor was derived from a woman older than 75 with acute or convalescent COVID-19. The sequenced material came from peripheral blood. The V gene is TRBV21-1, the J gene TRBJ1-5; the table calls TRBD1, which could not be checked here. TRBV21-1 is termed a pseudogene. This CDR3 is CASSTAGTGGASGQPQHF. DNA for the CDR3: TGTGCCAGCAGCACCGCCGGGACAGGGGGCGCGAGCGGCCAGCCCCAGCATTTT.